A selection of T cell receptor beta chains follows, all from one sample in a study of Ad26.COV2.S vaccination and SARS-CoV-2 variants. Only in-frame clones appear in the TCRdb table, and some are missing; sequencing was by immunoSEQ multiplex PCR. The profile shows approximately 500,000 clones, roughly 89% of them singletons. The material sequenced was peripheral blood, taken in a trial of Ad26.COV2.S vaccine versus placebo. These receptors all stem from a person aged 18-60 years who received the Ad26.COV2.S COVID-19 vaccine or a placebo. Each CDR3 is given with its conserved first and last residue. D genes are given only for firm matches. Size is omitted from some rows. Given values are once, few, many or a class for expanded clones.

cdr3_aa	cdr3_nt	j_call	d_call	clone_size	v_call
CATRRGDEAFF	TGTGCCACCAGGAGGGGAGATGAAGCTTTCTTT	TRBJ1-1	NA	NA	TRBV24-1
CASSGGDKGNQPQHF	TGTGCCAGCAGTGGTGGCGACAAGGGCAATCAGCCCCAGCATTTT	TRBJ1-5	NA	NA	TRBV21-1
CASSEGAGGGQPQHF	TGTGCCAGCAGTGAAGGGGCCGGAGGGGGTCAGCCCCAGCATTTT	TRBJ1-5	NA	NA	TRBV6-1
CATRRAGTDTQYF	TGTGCCACCAGGCGGGCTGGCACAGATACGCAGTATTTT	TRBJ2-3	NA	NA	TRBV15
CASSNRDINEKLFF	TGTGCCAGCAGCAATCGGGACATTAATGAAAAACTGTTTTTT	TRBJ1-4	NA	NA	TRBV28
CATSDRTGGDMETQYF	TGTGCCACCAGTGACCGGACAGGGGGCGATATGGAGACCCAGTACTTC	TRBJ2-5	TRBD1	NA	TRBV24-1
CASSLGSGGGGYTF	TGTGCCAGCAGTTTAGGGTCAGGGGGGGGTGGCTACACCTTC	TRBJ1-2	TRBD1	NA	TRBV27
CASSPGAGVSYNEQFF	TGCGCCAGCAGCCCGGGGGCGGGGGTCTCCTACAATGAGCAGTTCTTC	TRBJ2-1	NA	NA	TRBV5-1
CAWSRRVFPGNTIYF	TGTGCCTGGAGTCGACGAGTCTTTCCTGGAAACACCATATATTTT	TRBJ1-3	NA	NA	TRBV30
CASSLGGTGAGQPQHF	TGCGCCAGCAGCCTGGGGGGAACAGGGGCGGGTCAGCCCCAGCATTTT	TRBJ1-5	TRBD1	NA	TRBV5-1
CASTSGSRNVAEQYF	TGTGCCAGCACCTCCGGGAGCAGGAACGTGGCCGAGCAGTACTTC	TRBJ2-7	NA	few	TRBV6-5
CASTRPGQQETQYF	TGTGCCAGCACTCGTCCCGGACAGCAAGAGACCCAGTACTTC	TRBJ2-5	NA	NA	TRBV6-6
CASSGAAGQATYEQYF	TGTGCCAGCAGTGGAGCGGCGGGACAGGCAACCTACGAGCAGTACTTC	TRBJ2-7	TRBD1	NA	TRBV6-1
CASSPLTSVRGSGNTIYF	TGTGCCAGCTCACCACTAACCAGCGTGAGGGGCTCTGGAAACACCATATATTTT	TRBJ1-3	NA	NA	TRBV18
CASSKWGDGYEQYF	TGTGCCAGCAGTAAATGGGGGGACGGGTACGAGCAGTACTTC	TRBJ2-7	NA	few	TRBV7-2
CASSFRDGKNSPLHF	TGTGCCAGCAGTTTCAGGGACGGCAAAAATTCACCCCTCCACTTT	TRBJ1-6	NA	NA	TRBV28
CASSLLPGRGSGNTIYF	TGTGCCAGCAGTTTGCTCCCGGGACGAGGGTCGGGAAACACCATATATTTT	TRBJ1-3	NA	NA	TRBV28
CASSGGPGTGNEKLFF	TGCGCCAGCAGCGGGGGCCCGGGGACAGGGAATGAAAAACTGTTTTTT	TRBJ1-4	TRBD1	few	TRBV5-1
CASSLDGGRNQPQHF	TGTGCCAGCAGCTTAGACGGTGGGCGCAATCAGCCCCAGCATTTT	TRBJ1-5	NA	NA	TRBV11-2
CASSSGPQQFF	TGTGCCAGCAGCTCGGGCCCACAGCAGTTCTTC	TRBJ2-1	NA	NA	TRBV7-2
CASSFGQGYEQYF	TGTGCCAGCAGTTTCGGACAGGGATACGAGCAGTACTTC	TRBJ2-7	TRBD1	NA	TRBV28
CASRALAGKETQYF	TGTGCCAGCAGGGCACTAGCGGGAAAAGAGACCCAGTACTTC	TRBJ2-5	TRBD2	once	TRBV7-9
CASSLGQGVFGELFF	TGCGCCAGCAGCCTGGGACAGGGGGTATTCGGGGAGCTGTTTTTT	TRBJ2-2	TRBD1	NA	TRBV5-1
CASSLETGATYEQYF	TGCGCCAGCAGCTTGGAAACGGGAGCCACCTACGAGCAGTACTTC	TRBJ2-7	NA	NA	TRBV5-1